Below are 29 T cell receptor beta chains sequenced from a single sample in a study of blood T cell repertoires in COVID-19. Clones were read by immunoSEQ multiplex PCR, and TCRdb kept only the in-frame ones, dropping some. The data hold about 380,000 clones, with 88% observed a single time. The sequenced sample was PBMCs or T cells enriched from blood (not recorded which). The source of these receptors is a woman aged 18-29 years who had recovered from COVID-19.

This clone was recorded once. The V call is TRBV9, the J call TRBJ1-2, with TRBD1 identical over 9 bases. The trim removed 4 bases at V and 4 bases at J, leaving 8 bases unmatched. The CDR3 has 15 residues. Germline CDR1 and CDR2: SGDLS and YYNGEE. In nucleotides, the CDR3 is TGTGCCAGCAGCTCGGGGACAGGGCCCCCCTATGGCTACACCTTC. Amino acids: CASSSGTGPPYGYTF.

J is TRBJ1-1 and V is TRBV10-3; the match to TRBD1 covers 7 bases. This CDR3 is 14 amino acids long. CDR1 is ENHRY and CDR2 is SYGVKD in the germline V gene. After removal of 6 bases from V and 1 base from J, the junction contained 5 bases not matched to a gene. The CDR3 bases are TGTGCCATCAGCTTCGGACAGGCGAACACTGAAGCTTTCTTT. Its protein product is CAISFGQANTEAFF.

This chain joins TRBV3-1 (or the pseudogene TRBV3-2) and TRBJ1-6; D possibly corresponds to TRBD1 (5 bases). CDR1 LGHDT and CDR2 YNNKEL come from the germline V gene (reference sequence). The CDR3 extends over 12 amino acids. Trimming took 5 bases from V and 8 from J, leaving 7 bases between them. The CDR3 sequence is CASSDRDSPLHF. DNA for the CDR3: TGTGCCAGCAGCGACAGAGATTCACCCCTCCACTTT.

This clone was seen once. The chain is built from TRBV27 and TRBJ1-2; D not certain. Deletions cut 5 bases from V and 3 bases from J, with 16 bases between. Germline values: CDR1 MNHEY, CDR2 SMNVEV (reference sequence). This CDR3 comprises 15 residues. The CDR3 sequence is CASSLLGDGYYGYTF. CDR3 bases: TGTGCCAGCAGTCTCCTGGGCGACGGCTACTATGGCTACACCTTC.

V usage is TRBV6-2 or TRBV6-3 and J usage is TRBJ1-5; D might be TRBD1 (6 bases). The CDR3 runs to 15 residues. The germline CDR1 and CDR2 sequences are MNHEY and SVGEGT. V was clipped by 0 bases and J by 5 bases, with 11 bases between them. The CDR3 loop reads CASSYSNRADQPQHF. In DNA, the CDR3 is TGTGCCAGCAGTTACTCGAACAGGGCGGATCAGCCCCAGCATTTT.

The V call is TRBV6-5, the J call TRBJ1-2; 10 bases align to TRBD1. Germline V lookup: CDR1 MNHEY, CDR2 SVGAGI. CDR3 length equals 13 residues. The V gene end was trimmed by 7 bases and the J gene end by 8 bases; junction bases not matched to a gene: 7. The CDR3 coding sequence is TGTGCCAGCAACTCCGGGACAGGGGTCGGCTACACCTTC. It yields the protein CASNSGTGVGYTF.

This chain links TRBV4-1 with TRBJ1-5, with TRBD1 matching 7 bases. The CDR3 totals 16 residues. The junction had 9 bases not matched to a gene; V was cut back by 5 bases and J by 2 bases. Germline V gives CDR1 MGHRA, CDR2 YSYEKL. The CDR3 nucleotides are TGCGCCAGCAGCATGGGGTCCAGGGGGGGCAATCAGCCCCAGCATTTT. It translates to CASSMGSRGGNQPQHF.

This sequence joins TRBV5-4 and TRBJ2-1; TRBD1 might be the D (5 bases). The length of the CDR3 is 17 residues. Trimming pared 0 bases from V and 0 bases from J, leaving 13 bases between. Germline CDR1 SGHNT, CDR2 YYREEE (reference sequence). The CDR3 DNA reads as TGTGCCAGCAGCTTGGGGGGCCCCCCGAGCTCCTACAATGAGCAGTTCTTC. Its protein is CASSLGGPPSSYNEQFF.

The V gene is TRBV5-1, the J gene TRBJ1-6; D gene uncertain. The germline V gene has CDR1 SGHRS and CDR2 YFSETQ. The CDR3 runs to 17 residues. Between the trimmed V and J ends, which lost 0 bases and 11 bases, there was a span of 21 bases. CDR3 amino acids: CASSLGPLEAQRTPLHF. Written as DNA, the CDR3 is TGCGCCAGCAGCTTGGGACCACTCGAGGCCCAAAGGACACCCCTCCACTTT.

The chain couples TRBV5-1 to TRBJ1-1, with TRBD1 matching 9 bases. Germline trimming cut 4 bases from V and 0 bases from J; bases unmatched to any gene: 13. This CDR3 has 18 amino acids. Germline lookup yields CDR1 SGHRS and CDR2 YFSETQ. CDR3 DNA: TGCGCCAGCAGCCCGCAACCGGGACAGGGAAGTATGAACACTGAAGCTTTCTTT. This sequence encodes CASSPQPGQGSMNTEAFF.

The V call is TRBV10-1, the J call TRBJ2-2; D is ambiguous. V lost 6 bases, J lost 1 base, and 12 bases lay in between. The V gene's germline CDR1 is WNHNN and CDR2 SYGVQD (reference sequence). There are 15 residues in the CDR3. The CDR3 region has the DNA TGCGCCAGCAGCCCGGGTTCCAGGAACACCGGGGAGCTGTTTTTT. Protein: CASSPGSRNTGELFF.

The CDR3 sequence: CASSLGQGSSEAFF. The CDR3 DNA sequence: TGTGCCAGCAGCTTGGGACAGGGGTCCTCTGAAGCTTTCTTT. The chain employs TRBV11-3 and TRBJ1-1; TRBD1 matches 10 bases. CDR3 length: 14 amino acids. V was clipped by 3 bases and J by 6 bases; unmatched bases: 4. Germline CDR1 and CDR2: SGHNT and YENEEA. The full variable domain, with the rest looked up from reference TRBV11-3 and TRBJ1-1, is EAGVVQSPRYKIIEKKQPVAFWCNPISGHNTLYWYLQNLGQGPELLIRYENEEAVDDSQLPKDRFSAERLKGVDSTLKIQPAELGDSAVYLCASSLGQGSSEAFFGQGTRLTVV.

The sample holds one count of this clone. The V gene is TRBV5-1, the J gene TRBJ2-3; 10 nucleotides align to TRBD2. With V trimmed by 2 bases and J by 3 bases, 3 bases remained unmatched. Germline V CDR1 and CDR2: SGHRS, YFSETQ. The CDR3 is 15 amino acids. The CDR3 DNA reads as TGCGCCAGCAGCTTAGTTAGCGGGGGGACAGATACGCAGTATTTT. Protein product: CASSLVSGGTDTQYF.

CDR3 sequence reads: CASSLEGGVSYGYTF. Here the CDR3 DNA reads TGTGCCAGCAGCTTAGAAGGGGGAGTTAGCTATGGCTACACCTTC. The chain combines TRBV7-2 with TRBJ1-2, with D maybe TRBD1 (6 bases). CDR1 SGHTA and CDR2 FQGNSA come from the germline V gene. CDR3 length: 15 amino acids. Between the trimmed V and J ends, which lost 1 base and 4 bases, there was a span of 13 bases.

The rearrangement links TRBV30 to TRBJ1-1, with 8 bases fitting TRBD1. Germline V lookup: CDR1 GTSNPN, CDR2 SVGIG (reference sequence). V was pared by 4 bases and J by 1 base, with 2 bases of the junction left unmatched. The CDR3 is 13 residues long. The CDR3 spells CAWKGQANTEAFF. The CDR3 DNA follows: TGTGCCTGGAAGGGACAGGCGAACACTGAAGCTTTCTTT.

The CDR3 DNA sequence: TGTGCCAGCAGCTCGCAGGGTAACTATGGCTACACCTTC. Its translation is CASSSQGNYGYTF. This chain uses TRBV7-9 with TRBJ1-2; possibly TRBD1 for D (5 bases). V was clipped by 4 bases and J by 1 base, with 7 bases between them. This CDR3 comprises 13 residues. The V gene's germline CDR1 is SEHNR and CDR2 FQNEAQ (reference sequence). Together with reference TRBV7-9 and TRBJ1-2, the CDR3 gives the full variable domain: DTGVSQNPRHKITKRGQNVTFRCDPISEHNRLYWYRQTLGQGPEFLTYFQNEAQLEKSRLLSDRFSAERPKGSFSTLEIQRTEQGDSAMYLCASSSQGNYGYTFGSGTRLTVV.

The J gene is TRBJ1-4, the V gene TRBV9; D call uncertain. The germline CDR1 and CDR2 sequences are SGDLS and YYNGEE. V shed 4 bases and J shed 5 bases, with 12 bases lying between them. The CDR3 spans 14 residues. The CDR3 reads CASSIGVQNEKLFF. CDR3 nucleotides: TGTGCCAGCAGCATCGGGGTTCAAAATGAAAAACTGTTTTTT.

This chain connects TRBV6-5 to TRBJ2-2; 7 bases map to TRBD1. V was clipped by 0 bases and J by 6 bases; unmatched bases: 1. The length of the CDR3 is 14 residues. CDR1 and CDR2 from the germline V gene are MNHEY and SVGAGI. The CDR3 region has the DNA TGTGCCAGCAGTTACTCAGGGGGCCCCGGGGAGCTGTTTTTT. Translating it yields CASSYSGGPGELFF.

This chain uses TRBV7-8 with TRBJ1-2, with D uncertain. Trimming removed 4 bases from V and 0 bases from J, with 21 bases in between. Per the germline V gene, CDR1 is SGHVS and CDR2 is FQNEAQ. This CDR3 is 18 amino acids long. The CDR3 DNA sequence: TGTGCCAGCAGCTATACATTAACCCGGCGGATGACTAACTATGGCTACACCTTC. Its translation: CASSYTLTRRMTNYGYTF.

The chain is built from TRBV9 and TRBJ1-4; 8 bases map to TRBD1. The J segment lost 8 bases and the V segment lost 2 bases, leaving 5 bases of the junction unmatched. The CDR3 loop spans 14 amino acids. CDR1 is SGDLS, CDR2 YYNGEE, per germline. The CDR3 nucleotides are TGTGCCAGCAGCGTGGGACAGGAAATAGAAAAACTGTTTTTT. It translates to CASSVGQEIEKLFF.

V and J are TRBV6-2 or TRBV6-3 and TRBJ1-1; perhaps TRBD1 as D (6 bases). Germline V CDR1 and CDR2: MNHEY, SVGEGT. This CDR3 spans 16 amino acids. Trimming pared 2 bases from V and 1 base from J, leaving 14 bases between. In DNA form, the CDR3 reads TGTGCCAGCAGTTACCCGACCGGGACATGGAACACTGAAGCTTTCTTT. Translated, it gives CASSYPTGTWNTEAFF.

The V gene is TRBV5-6, the J gene TRBJ2-7; 7 nucleotides agree with TRBD1. V lost 2 bases to trimming and J lost 3 bases; unmatched junction nucleotides: 8. The CDR3 loop spans 15 amino acids. Germline V gene data show CDR1 as SGHDT and CDR2 as YYEEEE. The CDR3 reads CASSFTTGLGYEQYF. The CDR3 DNA reads as TGTGCCAGCAGCTTTACGACAGGGTTGGGCTACGAGCAGTACTTC.

This chain connects TRBV11-2 to TRBJ1-5; D is possibly TRBD1 (5 bases). Germline V lookup: CDR1 SGHAT, CDR2 FQNNGV. The CDR3 spans 18 residues. Trimming took 1 base from V and 3 from J, leaving 19 bases between them. The CDR3: CASSLGGVGLAHNQPQHF. In DNA form, the CDR3 reads TGTGCCAGCAGCTTAGGGGGAGTGGGACTAGCCCACAATCAGCCCCAGCATTTT.

The V gene is TRBV29-1, the J gene TRBJ1-3, with 7 bases fitting TRBD1. The germline gives CDR1 SQVTM, CDR2 ANQGSEA. V lost 6 bases to trimming and J lost 4 bases; unmatched junction nucleotides: 9. The CDR3 length is 14 residues. The CDR3 DNA reads TGCAGCGTGGGAGACAGGGCGTCGGGAAACACCATATATTTT. It translates to CSVGDRASGNTIYF.

This clone was seen only once. The rearrangement joins TRBV6-1 to TRBJ2-3, with 9 positions matching TRBD2. The CDR3 totals 15 residues. J was trimmed by 4 bases and V by 2 bases; bases with no gene match: 4. Per germline, CDR1 MNHNS and CDR2 SASEGT. The CDR3 is CASSERAGGADTQYF. CDR3 sequence (DNA): TGTGCCAGCAGTGAAAGAGCGGGGGGTGCAGATACGCAGTATTTT.

The V call is TRBV6-2 or TRBV6-3, the J call TRBJ2-7, with 7 bases fitting TRBD1. The CDR3 spans 15 residues. V lost 4 bases, J lost 0 bases, and 6 bases stayed unmatched. Germline V gene data show CDR1 as MNHEY and CDR2 as SVGEGT. This chain's CDR3 is CASSSIRQGSYEQYF. CDR3 coding DNA: TGTGCCAGCAGTTCCATCCGACAGGGCTCCTACGAGCAGTACTTC.

The chain is built from TRBV4-3 and TRBJ1-1; the D is unclear. V was shortened by 2 bases and J by 3 bases, with 7 bases between the two germline ends. This CDR3 has 13 residues. The germline V gene encodes CDR1 LGHNA and CDR2 YSLEER. DNA of the CDR3: TGCGCCAGCAGCCAAAGGAGGGACACTGAAGCTTTCTTT. It yields the protein CASSQRRDTEAFF.

V and J are TRBV7-6 and TRBJ1-2, with a weak D call TRBD1 (5 bases). The CDR3 loop spans 14 amino acids. CDR1 and CDR2 (germline): SGHVS, FNYEAQ. Trimming shortened V by 1 base and J by 8 bases, and 14 bases separated the two germline ends. The CDR3 bases are TGTGCCAGCAGCTTAGTTGTGGGGCAGGACGGCTACACCTTC. Translated: CASSLVVGQDGYTF.

The rearrangement links TRBV6-1 to TRBJ2-3; 8 bases align to TRBD1. The germline V gene has CDR1 MNHNS and CDR2 SASEGT. V shed 0 bases and J 7 bases; nucleotides not matched to a gene: 9. The CDR3 runs to 16 residues. CDR3 loop: CASSEASGQVSYTQYF. For the CDR3, the DNA is TGTGCCAGCAGTGAAGCCTCGGGACAGGTTTCATATACGCAGTATTTT.